This record looks at one T cell receptor beta chain sequence and its context. Data came from immunoSEQ multiplex PCR; TCRdb stores just in-frame clones and leaves some out. The repertoire has 140,000 or so clones, roughly 86% of them found once; the top ten carry 3.5% to 5.5%. The data were obtained in a study of cytomegalovirus exposure and HLA in healthy donors. The CDR3 totals 13 residues. Germline lookup yields CDR1 LNHDA and CDR2 SQIVND (reference sequence). V was trimmed by 3 bases and J by 4 bases, leaving 9 bases between them. The TCR sequence derives from a young man in good health and CMV-seropositive. The chain uses TRBV19 and TRBJ1-2; D call uncertain. Sequencing was done on a sample of PBMCs. CDR3 sequence (DNA): TGTGCCAGTAGTATCACAGTCACCTATGGCTACACCTTC. Protein product: CASSITVTYGYTF.